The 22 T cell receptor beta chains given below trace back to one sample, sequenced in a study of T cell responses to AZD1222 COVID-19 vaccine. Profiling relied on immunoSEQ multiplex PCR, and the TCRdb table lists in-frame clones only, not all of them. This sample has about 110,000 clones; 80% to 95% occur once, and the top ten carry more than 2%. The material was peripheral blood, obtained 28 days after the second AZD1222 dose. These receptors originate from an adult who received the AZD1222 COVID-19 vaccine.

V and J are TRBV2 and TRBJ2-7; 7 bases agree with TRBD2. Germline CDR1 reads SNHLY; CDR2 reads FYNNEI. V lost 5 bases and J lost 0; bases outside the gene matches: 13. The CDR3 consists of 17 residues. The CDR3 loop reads CASSRSGLGGSSYEQYF. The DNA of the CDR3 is TGTGCCAGCAGTAGAAGTGGTCTGGGGGGGAGCTCCTACGAGCAGTACTTC.

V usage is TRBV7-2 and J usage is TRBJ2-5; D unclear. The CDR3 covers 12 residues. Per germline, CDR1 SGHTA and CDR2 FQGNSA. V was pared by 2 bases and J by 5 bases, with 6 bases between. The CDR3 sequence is CASSLYGETQYF. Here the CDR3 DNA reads TGTGCCAGCAGCTTATACGGGGAGACCCAGTACTTC.

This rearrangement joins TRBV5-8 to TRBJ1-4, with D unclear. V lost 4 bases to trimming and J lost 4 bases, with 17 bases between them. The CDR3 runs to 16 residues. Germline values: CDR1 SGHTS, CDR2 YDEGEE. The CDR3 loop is CASSPGTTVNNEKLFF. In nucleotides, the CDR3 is TGTGCCAGCAGCCCCGGCACGACGGTCAATAATGAAAAACTGTTTTTT.

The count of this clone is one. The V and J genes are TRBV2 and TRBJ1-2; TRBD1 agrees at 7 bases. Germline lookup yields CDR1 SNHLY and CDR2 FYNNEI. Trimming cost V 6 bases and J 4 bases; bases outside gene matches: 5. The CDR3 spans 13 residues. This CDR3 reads CASRAGQSYGYTF. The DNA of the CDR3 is TGTGCCAGCAGGGCGGGACAGAGCTATGGCTACACCTTC. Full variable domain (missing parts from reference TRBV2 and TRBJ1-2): EPEVTQTPSHQVTQMGQEVILRCVPISNHLYFYWYRQILGQKVEFLVSFYNNEISEKSEIFDDQFSVERPDGSNFTLKIRSTKLEDSAMYFCASRAGQSYGYTFGSGTRLTVV.

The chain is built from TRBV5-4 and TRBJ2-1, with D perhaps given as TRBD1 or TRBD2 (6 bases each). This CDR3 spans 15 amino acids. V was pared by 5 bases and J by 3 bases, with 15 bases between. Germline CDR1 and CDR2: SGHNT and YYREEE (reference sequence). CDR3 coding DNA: TGTGCCAGCAGAACTTCCGGGGGCAGCTACAATGAGCAGTTCTTC. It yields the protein CASRTSGGSYNEQFF.

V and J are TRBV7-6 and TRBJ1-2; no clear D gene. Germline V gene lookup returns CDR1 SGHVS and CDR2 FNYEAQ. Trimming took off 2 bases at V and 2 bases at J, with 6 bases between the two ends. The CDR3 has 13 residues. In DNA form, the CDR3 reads TGTGCCAGCAGCTTAAAGGAAAACTATGGCTACACCTTC. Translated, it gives CASSLKENYGYTF.

Written as DNA, the CDR3 is TGTGCCAGCAGTGCTACTGGGCAGGGAGATACGCAGTATTTT. Translated, it gives CASSATGQGDTQYF. The chain recombines TRBV6-2 or TRBV6-3 with TRBJ2-3; D may be TRBD1 (5 bases). The germline gives CDR1 MNHEY, CDR2 SVGEGT. Trimming cost V 5 bases and J 5 bases, with 14 bases left between them. The CDR3 is 14 residues long.

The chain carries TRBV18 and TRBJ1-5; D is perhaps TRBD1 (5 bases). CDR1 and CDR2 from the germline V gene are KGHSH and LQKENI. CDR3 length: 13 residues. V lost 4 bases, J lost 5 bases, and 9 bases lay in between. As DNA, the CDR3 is TGTGCCAGCTCACTCCAGGGATATCAGCCCCAGCATTTT. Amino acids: CASSLQGYQPQHF. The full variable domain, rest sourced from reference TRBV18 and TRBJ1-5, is NAGVMQNPRHLVRRRGQEARLRCSPMKGHSHVYWYRQLPEEGLKFMVYLQKENIIDESGMPKERFSAEFPKEGPSILRIQQVVRGDSAAYFCASSLQGYQPQHFGDGTRLSIL.

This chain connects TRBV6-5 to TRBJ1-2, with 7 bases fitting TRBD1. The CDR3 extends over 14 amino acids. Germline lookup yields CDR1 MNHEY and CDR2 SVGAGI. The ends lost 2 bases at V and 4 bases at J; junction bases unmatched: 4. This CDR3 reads CASSYAGTAYGYTF. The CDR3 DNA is TGTGCCAGCAGTTACGCAGGGACAGCCTATGGCTACACCTTC.

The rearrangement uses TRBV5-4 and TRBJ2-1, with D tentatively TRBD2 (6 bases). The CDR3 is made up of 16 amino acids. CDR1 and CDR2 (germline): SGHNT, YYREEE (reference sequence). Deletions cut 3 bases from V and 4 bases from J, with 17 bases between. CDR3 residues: CASSSRTTLLYNEQFF. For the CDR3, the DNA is TGTGCCAGCAGCTCTCGGACTACCCTACTTTACAATGAGCAGTTCTTC.

The CDR3 DNA sequence: TGTGCCAGTACCCCATCTACCCGGGAAGCTGGCGAAAAACTGTTTTTT. Translation: CASTPSTREAGEKLFF. J is TRBJ1-4 and V is TRBV19; D is ambiguous. Trimming left V 7 bases short and J 8 bases short, with 23 bases between. Germline CDR1 is LNHDA and CDR2 is SQIVND (reference sequence). This CDR3 has 16 residues.

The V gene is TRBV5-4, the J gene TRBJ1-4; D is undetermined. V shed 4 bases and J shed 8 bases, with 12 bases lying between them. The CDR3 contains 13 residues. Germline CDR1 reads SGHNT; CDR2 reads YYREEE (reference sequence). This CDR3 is CASSPDLGEKLFF. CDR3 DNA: TGTGCCAGCAGCCCTGACCTGGGGGAAAAACTGTTTTTT.

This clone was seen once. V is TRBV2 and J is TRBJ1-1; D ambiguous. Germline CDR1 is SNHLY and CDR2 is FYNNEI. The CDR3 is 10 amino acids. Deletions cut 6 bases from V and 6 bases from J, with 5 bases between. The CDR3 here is CASRDPEAFF. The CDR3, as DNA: TGTGCCAGCAGGGACCCTGAAGCTTTCTTT. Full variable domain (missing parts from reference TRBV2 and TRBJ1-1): EPEVTQTPSHQVTQMGQEVILRCVPISNHLYFYWYRQILGQKVEFLVSFYNNEISEKSEIFDDQFSVERPDGSNFTLKIRSTKLEDSAMYFCASRDPEAFFGQGTRLTVV.

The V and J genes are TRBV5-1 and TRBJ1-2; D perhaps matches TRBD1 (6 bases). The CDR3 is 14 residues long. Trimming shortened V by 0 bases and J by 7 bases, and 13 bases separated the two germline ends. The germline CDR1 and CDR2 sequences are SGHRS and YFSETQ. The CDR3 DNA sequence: TGCGCCAGCAGCTTGGATACAGGGACGGTTGGCTACACCTTC. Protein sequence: CASSLDTGTVGYTF. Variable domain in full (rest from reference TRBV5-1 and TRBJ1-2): KAGVTQTPRYLIKTRGQQVTLSCSPISGHRSVSWYQQTPGQGLQFLFEYFSETQRNKGNFPGRFSGRQFSNSRSEMNVSTLELGDSALYLCASSLDTGTVGYTFGSGTRLTVV.

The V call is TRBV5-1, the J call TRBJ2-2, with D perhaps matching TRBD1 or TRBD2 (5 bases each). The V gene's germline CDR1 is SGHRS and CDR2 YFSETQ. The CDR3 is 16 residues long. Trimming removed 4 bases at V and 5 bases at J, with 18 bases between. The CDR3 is CASSPTGTRTTGELFF. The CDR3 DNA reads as TGCGCCAGCAGCCCTACCGGGACGCGGACTACCGGGGAGCTGTTTTTT.

The CDR3 DNA sequence: TGTGCCAGCAGCGGCCAGTATGGCTACACCTTC. Translation: CASSGQYGYTF. This chain connects TRBV9 to TRBJ1-2; D is undetermined. The CDR3 runs 11 residues. Trimming shortened V by 3 bases and J by 5 bases, and 5 bases separated the two germline ends. From germline, CDR1 is SGDLS and CDR2 YYNGEE.

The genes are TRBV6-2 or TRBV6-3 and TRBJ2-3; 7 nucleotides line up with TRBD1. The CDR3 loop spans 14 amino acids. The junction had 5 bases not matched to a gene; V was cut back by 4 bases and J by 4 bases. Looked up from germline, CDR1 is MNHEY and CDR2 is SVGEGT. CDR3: CASSSPQGADTQYF. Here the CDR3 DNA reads TGTGCCAGCAGTTCGCCCCAGGGGGCAGATACGCAGTATTTT.

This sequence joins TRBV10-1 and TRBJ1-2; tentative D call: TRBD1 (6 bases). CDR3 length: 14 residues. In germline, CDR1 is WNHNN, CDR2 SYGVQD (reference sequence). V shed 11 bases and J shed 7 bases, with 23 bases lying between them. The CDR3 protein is CAPDLIAGAGGYTF. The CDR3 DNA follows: TGCGCCCCCGACCTCATTGCAGGGGCCGGTGGCTACACCTTC.

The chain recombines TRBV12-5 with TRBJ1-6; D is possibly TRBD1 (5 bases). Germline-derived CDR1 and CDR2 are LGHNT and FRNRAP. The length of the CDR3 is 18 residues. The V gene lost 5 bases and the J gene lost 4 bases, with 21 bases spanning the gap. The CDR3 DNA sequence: TGTGCTAGTGGTCTGATCGGGACCGCTGGGATATATAATTCACCCCTCCACTTT. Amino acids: CASGLIGTAGIYNSPLHF.

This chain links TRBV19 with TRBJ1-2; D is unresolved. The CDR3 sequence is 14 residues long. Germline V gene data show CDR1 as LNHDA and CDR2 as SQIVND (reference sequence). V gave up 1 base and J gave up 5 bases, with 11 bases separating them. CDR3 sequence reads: CASSIGRAAYGYTF. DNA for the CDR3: TGTGCCAGTAGTATAGGAAGGGCAGCATATGGCTACACCTTC.

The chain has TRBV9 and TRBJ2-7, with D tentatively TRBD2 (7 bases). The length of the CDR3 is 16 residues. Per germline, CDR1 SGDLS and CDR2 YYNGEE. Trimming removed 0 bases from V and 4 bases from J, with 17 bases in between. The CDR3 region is CASSVGIAGAGYEQYF. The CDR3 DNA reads TGTGCCAGCAGCGTAGGGATTGCGGGGGCGGGGTACGAGCAGTACTTC. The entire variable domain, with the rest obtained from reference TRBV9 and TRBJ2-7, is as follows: DSGVTQTPKHLITATGQRVTLRCSPRSGDLSVYWYQQSLDQGLQFLIQYYNGEERAKGNILERFSAQQFPDLHSELNLSSLELGDSALYFCASSVGIAGAGYEQYFGPGTRLTVT.

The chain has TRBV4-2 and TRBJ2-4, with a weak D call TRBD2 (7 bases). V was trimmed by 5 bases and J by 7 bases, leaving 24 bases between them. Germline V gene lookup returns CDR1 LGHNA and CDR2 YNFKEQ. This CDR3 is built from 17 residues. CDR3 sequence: CASSLSRGGAIGNIQYF. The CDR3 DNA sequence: TGTGCCAGCAGCTTAAGTAGAGGGGGGGCCATCGGGAACATTCAGTACTTC.